This T cell receptor beta chain is drawn from a study of T cells in Graves' hyperthyroidism and ophthalmopathy. Study-level points and caveats: Before onset, by a median of approximately 6.8 months, the model predicted ophthalmopathy. Ophthalmopathy and stable hyperthyroidism were told apart by a 13 V-J model.

Per the germline V gene, CDR1 is SGDLS and CDR2 is YYNGEE. The CDR3 length is 13 residues. There were TCR beta CDR3 regions amplified from RNA transcripts. The TCR CDR3 was amplified in a first-round RT-PCR using the HTBI primer set. TCRdb analysed the multiplex PCR reads with MiXCR anew, one entry per CDR3 protein. This sample has a few hundred thousand distinct CDR3 sequences, with about 43% found just once. This clonotype turned up a few times. Its antigen remains unknown. Since a much larger clone is just one base distant, this may be a read error. This sequence was found in a woman aged 18-35 years with Graves' hyperthyroidism. Sequencing was done on a sample of peripheral blood or thyroid tissue (not recorded which). The V and J genes are TRBV9 and TRBJ2-5; no firm D call. The CDR3 here is CASGVSWQETQYF. CDR3 bases: TGTGCCAGCGGCGTCAGTTGGCAAGAGACCCAGTACTTC.